This T cell receptor (beta chain) was captured in a study of type 1 regulatory T cells. For the study at large: T-allo10 is an in vitro-generated, Tr1-enriched CD4 T cell product specific for alloantigen.

In this sample, this clonotype turned up a few times. TCRdb passed the reads through MiXCR, listing each CDR3 protein once. The sample lists approximately 90,000 distinct CDR3 sequences; around a third were seen once. Germline loops: CDR1 DFQATT, CDR2 SNEGSKA (reference sequence). The CDR3 length is 18 residues. Unmatched junction bases numbered 13, after V lost 0 bases and J lost 0 bases. This clonotype was obtained from a human donor in good health. Sequenced input: CD4+ T cells, either the whole sample or a sorted fraction (not recorded which). The rearrangement links TRBV20-1 to TRBJ1-2; 7 bases are shared with TRBD1. The CDR3 is CSARDAQYRDRANYGYTF. As DNA, the CDR3 is TGCAGTGCTAGAGATGCCCAGTATCGGGACAGAGCTAACTATGGCTACACCTTC.